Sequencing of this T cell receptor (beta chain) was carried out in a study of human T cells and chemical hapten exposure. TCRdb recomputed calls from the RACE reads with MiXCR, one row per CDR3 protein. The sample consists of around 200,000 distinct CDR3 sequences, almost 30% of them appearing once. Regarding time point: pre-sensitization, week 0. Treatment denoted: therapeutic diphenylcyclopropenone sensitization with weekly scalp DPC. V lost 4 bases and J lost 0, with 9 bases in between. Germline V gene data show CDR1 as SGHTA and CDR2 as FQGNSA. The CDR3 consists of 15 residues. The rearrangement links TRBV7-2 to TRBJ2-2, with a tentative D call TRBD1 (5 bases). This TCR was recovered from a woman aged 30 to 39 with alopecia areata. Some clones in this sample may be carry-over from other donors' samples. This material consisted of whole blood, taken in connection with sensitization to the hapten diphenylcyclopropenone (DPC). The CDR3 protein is CASSSGFANTGELFF. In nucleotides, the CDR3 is TGTGCCAGCAGCTCAGGGTTCGCGAACACCGGGGAGCTGTTTTTT.